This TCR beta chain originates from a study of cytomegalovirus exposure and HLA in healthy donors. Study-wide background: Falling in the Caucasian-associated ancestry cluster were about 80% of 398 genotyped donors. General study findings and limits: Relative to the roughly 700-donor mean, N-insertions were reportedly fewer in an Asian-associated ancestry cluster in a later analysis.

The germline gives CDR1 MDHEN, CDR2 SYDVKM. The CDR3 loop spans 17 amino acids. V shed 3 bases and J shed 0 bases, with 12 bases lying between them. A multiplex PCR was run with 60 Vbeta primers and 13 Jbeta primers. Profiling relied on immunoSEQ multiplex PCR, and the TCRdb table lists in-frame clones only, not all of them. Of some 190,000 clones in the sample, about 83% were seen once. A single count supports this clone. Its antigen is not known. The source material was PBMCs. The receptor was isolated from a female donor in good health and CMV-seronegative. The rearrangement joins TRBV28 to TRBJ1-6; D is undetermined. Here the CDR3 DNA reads TGTGCCAGCAGTTTTTTTCGTGTTAGCTCCTATAATTCACCCCTCCACTTT. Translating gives CASSFFRVSSYNSPLHF.